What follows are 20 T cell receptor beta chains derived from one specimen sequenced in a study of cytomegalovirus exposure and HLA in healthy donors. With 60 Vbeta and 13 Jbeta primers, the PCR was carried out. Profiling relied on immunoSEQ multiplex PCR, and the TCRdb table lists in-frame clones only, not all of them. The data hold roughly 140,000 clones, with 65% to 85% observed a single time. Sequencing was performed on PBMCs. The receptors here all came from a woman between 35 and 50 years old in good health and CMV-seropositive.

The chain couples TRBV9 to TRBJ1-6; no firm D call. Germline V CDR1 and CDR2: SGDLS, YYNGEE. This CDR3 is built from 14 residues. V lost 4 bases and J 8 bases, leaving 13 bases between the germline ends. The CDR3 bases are TGTGCCAGCAGCCGACAACCCGACGATTCACCCCTCCACTTT. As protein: CASSRQPDDSPLHF.

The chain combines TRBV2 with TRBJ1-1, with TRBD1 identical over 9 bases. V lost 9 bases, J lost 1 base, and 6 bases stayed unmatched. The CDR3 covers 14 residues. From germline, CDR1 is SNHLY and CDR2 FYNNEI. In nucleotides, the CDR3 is TGTGCCAGAGGACAGGGGATAAAGAACACTGAAGCTTTCTTT. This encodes CARGQGIKNTEAFF.

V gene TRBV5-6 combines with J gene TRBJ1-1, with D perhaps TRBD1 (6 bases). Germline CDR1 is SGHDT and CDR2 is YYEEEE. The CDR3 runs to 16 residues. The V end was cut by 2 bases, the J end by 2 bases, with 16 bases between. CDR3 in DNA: TGTGCCAGCAGCTTCCGAACCACAGGGCATAACACTGAAGCTTTCTTT. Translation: CASSFRTTGHNTEAFF.

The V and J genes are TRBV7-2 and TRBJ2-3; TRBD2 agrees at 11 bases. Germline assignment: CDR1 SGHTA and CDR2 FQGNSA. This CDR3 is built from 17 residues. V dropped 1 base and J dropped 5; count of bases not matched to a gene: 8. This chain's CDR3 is CASSLVSLAGGVDTQYF. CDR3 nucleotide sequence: TGTGCCAGCAGCTTAGTTTCGCTAGCGGGGGGTGTAGATACGCAGTATTTT.

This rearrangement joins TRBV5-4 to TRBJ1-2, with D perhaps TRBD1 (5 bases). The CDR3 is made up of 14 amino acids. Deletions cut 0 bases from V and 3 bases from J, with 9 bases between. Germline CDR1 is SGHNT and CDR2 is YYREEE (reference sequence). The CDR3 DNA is TGTGCCAGCAGCTTGGCCGGACAAGACTATGGCTACACCTTC. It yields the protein CASSLAGQDYGYTF.

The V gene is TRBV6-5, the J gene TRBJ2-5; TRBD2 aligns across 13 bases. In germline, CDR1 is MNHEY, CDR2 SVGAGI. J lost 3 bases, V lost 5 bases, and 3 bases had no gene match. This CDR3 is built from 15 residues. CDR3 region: CASSQLAGGKETQYF. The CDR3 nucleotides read TGTGCCAGCAGTCAACTAGCGGGGGGGAAAGAGACCCAGTACTTC.

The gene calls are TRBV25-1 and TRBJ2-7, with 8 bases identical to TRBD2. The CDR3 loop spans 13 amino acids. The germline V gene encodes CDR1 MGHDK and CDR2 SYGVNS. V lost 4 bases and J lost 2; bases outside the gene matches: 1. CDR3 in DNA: TGTGCCAGCAGTGCTAGCGGGCCCTACGAGCAGTACTTC. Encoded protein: CASSASGPYEQYF.

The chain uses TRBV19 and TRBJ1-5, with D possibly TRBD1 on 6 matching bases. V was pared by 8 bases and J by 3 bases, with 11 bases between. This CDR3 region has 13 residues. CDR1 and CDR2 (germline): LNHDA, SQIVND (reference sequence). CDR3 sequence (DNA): TGTGCCAGTTGCAGGACAGACAATCAGCCCCAGCATTTT. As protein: CASCRTDNQPQHF.

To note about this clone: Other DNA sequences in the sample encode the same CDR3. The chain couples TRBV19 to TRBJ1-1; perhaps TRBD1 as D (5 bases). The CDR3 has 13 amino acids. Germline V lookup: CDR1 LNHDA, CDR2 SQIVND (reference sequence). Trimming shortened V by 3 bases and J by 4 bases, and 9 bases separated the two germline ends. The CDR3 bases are TGTGCCAGTAGTATCGGGGGAAGCACTGAAGCTTTCTTT. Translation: CASSIGGSTEAFF.

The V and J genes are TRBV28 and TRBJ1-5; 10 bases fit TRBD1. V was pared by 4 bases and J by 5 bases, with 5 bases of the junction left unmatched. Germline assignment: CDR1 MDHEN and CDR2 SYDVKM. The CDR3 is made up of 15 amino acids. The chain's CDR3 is CASSYHGTGDQPQHF. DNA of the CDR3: TGTGCCAGCAGTTACCACGGGACAGGGGATCAGCCCCAGCATTTT.

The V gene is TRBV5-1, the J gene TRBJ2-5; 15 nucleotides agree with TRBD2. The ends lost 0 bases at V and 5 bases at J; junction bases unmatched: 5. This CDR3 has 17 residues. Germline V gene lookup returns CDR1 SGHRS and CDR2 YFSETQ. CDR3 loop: CASSLGTSGGDLETQYF. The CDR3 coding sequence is TGCGCCAGCAGCTTGGGGACTAGCGGGGGGGATCTGGAGACCCAGTACTTC.

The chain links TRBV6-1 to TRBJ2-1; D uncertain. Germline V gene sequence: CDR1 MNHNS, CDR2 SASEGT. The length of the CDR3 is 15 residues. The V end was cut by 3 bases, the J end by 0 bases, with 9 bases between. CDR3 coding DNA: TGTGCCAGCAGTGAGAGAGGCAACTCCTACAATGAGCAGTTCTTC. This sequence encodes CASSERGNSYNEQFF.

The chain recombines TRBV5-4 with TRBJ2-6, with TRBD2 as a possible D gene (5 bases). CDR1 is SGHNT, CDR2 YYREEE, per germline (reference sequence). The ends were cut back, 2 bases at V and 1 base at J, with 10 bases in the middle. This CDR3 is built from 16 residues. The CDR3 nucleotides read TGTGCCAGCAGCTTTAACAGACTATCTGGGGCCAACGTCCTGACTTTC. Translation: CASSFNRLSGANVLTF.

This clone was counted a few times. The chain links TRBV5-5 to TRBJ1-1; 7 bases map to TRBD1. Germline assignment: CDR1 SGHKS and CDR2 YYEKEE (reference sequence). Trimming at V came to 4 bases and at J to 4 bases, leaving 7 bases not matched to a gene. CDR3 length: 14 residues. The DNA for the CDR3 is TGTGCCAGCAGCCCCAACTACAGGGGCACTGAAGCTTTCTTT. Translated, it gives CASSPNYRGTEAFF.

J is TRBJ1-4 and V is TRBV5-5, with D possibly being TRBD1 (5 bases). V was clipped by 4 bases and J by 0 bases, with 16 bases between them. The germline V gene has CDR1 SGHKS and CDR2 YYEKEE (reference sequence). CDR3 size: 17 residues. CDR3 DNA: TGTGCCAGCAGCCCTCGAGGCGGGGCTTCAACTAATGAAAAACTGTTTTTT. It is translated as CASSPRGGASTNEKLFF. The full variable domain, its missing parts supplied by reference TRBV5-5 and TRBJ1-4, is DAGVTQSPTHLIKTRGQQVTLRCSPISGHKSVSWYQQVLGQGPQFIFQYYEKEERGRGNFPDRFSARQFPNYSSELNVNALLLGDSALYLCASSPRGGASTNEKLFFGSGTQLSVL.

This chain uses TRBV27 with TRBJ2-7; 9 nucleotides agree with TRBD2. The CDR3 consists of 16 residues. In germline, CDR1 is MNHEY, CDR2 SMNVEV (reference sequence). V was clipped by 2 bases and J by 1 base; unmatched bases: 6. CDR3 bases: TGTGCCAGCAGTTTAGTAGCGGGGGCGTTATCCTACGAGCAGTACTTC. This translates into CASSLVAGALSYEQYF.

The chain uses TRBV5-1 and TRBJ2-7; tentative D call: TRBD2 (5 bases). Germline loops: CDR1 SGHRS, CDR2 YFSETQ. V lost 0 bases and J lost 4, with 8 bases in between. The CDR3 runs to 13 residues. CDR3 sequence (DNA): TGCGCCAGCAGCTTGGGACCGGGGTACGAGCAGTACTTC. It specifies CASSLGPGYEQYF.

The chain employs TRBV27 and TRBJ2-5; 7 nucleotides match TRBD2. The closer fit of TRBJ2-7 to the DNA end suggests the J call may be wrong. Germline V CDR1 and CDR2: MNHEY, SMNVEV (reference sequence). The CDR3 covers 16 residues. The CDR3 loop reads CASSLAGGRGFYEQYF. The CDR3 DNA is TGTGCCAGCAGTTTGGCGGGCGGGAGAGGTTTCTACGAGCAGTACTTC.

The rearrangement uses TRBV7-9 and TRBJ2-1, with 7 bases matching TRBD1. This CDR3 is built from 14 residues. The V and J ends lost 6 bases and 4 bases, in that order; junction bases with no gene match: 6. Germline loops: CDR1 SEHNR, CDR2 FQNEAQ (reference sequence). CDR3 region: CASRAPGQYNEQFF. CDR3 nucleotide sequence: TGTGCCAGCAGGGCGCCGGGACAGTACAATGAGCAGTTCTTC. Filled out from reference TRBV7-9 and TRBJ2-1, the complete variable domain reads DTGVSQNPRHKITKRGQNVTFRCDPISEHNRLYWYRQTLGQGPEFLTYFQNEAQLEKSRLLSDRFSAERPKGSFSTLEIQRTEQGDSAMYLCASRAPGQYNEQFFGPGTRLTVL.

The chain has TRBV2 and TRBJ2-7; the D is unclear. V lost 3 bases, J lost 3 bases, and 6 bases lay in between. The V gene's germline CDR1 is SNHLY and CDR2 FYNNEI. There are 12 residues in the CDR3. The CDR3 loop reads CASSDNYYEQYF. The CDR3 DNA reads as TGTGCCAGCAGTGACAACTACTACGAGCAGTACTTC.